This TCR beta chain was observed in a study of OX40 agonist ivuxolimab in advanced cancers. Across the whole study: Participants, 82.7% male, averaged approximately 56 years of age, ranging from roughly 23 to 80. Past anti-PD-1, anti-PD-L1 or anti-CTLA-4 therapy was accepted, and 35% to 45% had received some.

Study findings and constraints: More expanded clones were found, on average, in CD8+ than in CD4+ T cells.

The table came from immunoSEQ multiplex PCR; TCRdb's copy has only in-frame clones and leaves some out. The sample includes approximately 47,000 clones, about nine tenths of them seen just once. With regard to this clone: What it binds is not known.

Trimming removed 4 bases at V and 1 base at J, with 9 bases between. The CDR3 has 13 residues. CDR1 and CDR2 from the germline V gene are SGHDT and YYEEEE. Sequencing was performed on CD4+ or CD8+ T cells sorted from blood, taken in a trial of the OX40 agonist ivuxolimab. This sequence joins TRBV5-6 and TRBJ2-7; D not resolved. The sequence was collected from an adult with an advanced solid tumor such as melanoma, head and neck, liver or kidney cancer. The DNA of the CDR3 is TGTGCCAGCAGCCAACTTGGGTCCTACGAGCAGTACTTC. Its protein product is CASSQLGSYEQYF.